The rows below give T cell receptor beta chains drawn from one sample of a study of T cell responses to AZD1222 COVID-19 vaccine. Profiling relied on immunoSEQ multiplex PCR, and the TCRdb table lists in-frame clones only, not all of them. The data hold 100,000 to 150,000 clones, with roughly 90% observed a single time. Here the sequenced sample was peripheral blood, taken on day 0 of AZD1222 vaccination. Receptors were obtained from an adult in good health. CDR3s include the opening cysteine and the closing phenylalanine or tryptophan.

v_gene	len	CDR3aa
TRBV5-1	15	CASSPGGGNTGELFF
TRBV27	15	CASTRVGGRNTEAFF
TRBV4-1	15	CASSPQGGRSYEQYF
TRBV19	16	CASSPFRGGSGNTIYF
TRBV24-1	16	CATSDPAGGAYNEQFF
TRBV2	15	CASSDESLSAQPQHF
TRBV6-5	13	CASSSNPNTEAFF
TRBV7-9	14	CASSLKGEGEKLFF
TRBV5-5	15	CASSFGWRDRVKEYF
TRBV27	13	CASRKQGSYGYTF
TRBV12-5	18	CASGLVFPETGSVYEQYF
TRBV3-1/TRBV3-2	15	CASSQAAAVGTEAFF
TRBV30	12	CAWSDRPYEQYF
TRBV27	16	CASSLRTGIYAGELFF
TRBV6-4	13	CASSTDPAGAQFF
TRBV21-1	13	CASSPTRPYEQYF
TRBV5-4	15	CASSLRSSTNEKLFF
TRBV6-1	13	CASSEAIRGEAFF
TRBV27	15	CASSLQTSGYNEQFF
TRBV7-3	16	CASSEGLAGGLETQYF
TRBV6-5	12	CASSYSFGPLHF
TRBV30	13	CAWSPDSHNEQFF
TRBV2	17	CASKLAGLAHSYNEQFF
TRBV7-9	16	CASSTKTSGRGDEQFF
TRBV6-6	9	CATGYEQYF
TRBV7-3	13	CASSVGQGEGYTF
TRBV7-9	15	CASSSDRSTYNEQFF
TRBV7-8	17	CASSLVKLGGLNYGYTF
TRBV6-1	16	CASSALPGQGKNEQFF
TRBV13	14	CASSRDSRNDGYTF
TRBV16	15	CASSQLGQGNQPQHF
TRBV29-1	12	CSGETGGLEAFF
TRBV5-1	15	CASSRMTGGTDTQYF
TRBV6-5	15	CASSYLRTGTNEQFF
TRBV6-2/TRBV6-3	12	CASSEGGDGYTF
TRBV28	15	CASSFRGGGNYGYTF
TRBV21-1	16	CASSKVPRVAKNIQYF
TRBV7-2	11	CASSLLDTQYF
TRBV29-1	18	CSVGRDRGHLGGNQPQHF
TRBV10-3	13	CAMRQGARTEAFF
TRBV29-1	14	CSVEARLVQETQYF
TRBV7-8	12	CASSSPYNEQFF
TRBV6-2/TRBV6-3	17	CASSYATSGTSYNEQFF
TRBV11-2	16	CASSIRLAGITDTQYF
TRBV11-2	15	CASSSRGGRTDTQYF
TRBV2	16	CASSEYAGGWSNEQFF
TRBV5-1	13	CASSLGSGDTQYF
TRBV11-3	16	CASSSPSESGANVLTF